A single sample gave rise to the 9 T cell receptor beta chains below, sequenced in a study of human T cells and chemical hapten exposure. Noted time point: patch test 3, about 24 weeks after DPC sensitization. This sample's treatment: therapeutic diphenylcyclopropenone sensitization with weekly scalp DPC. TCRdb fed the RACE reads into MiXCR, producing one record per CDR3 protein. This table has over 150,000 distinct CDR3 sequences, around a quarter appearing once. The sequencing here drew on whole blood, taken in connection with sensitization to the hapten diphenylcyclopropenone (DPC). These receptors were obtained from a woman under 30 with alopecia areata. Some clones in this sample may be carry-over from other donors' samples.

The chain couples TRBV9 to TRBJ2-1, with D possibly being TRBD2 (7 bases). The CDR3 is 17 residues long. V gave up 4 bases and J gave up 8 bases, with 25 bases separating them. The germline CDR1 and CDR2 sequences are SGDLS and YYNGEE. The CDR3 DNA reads TGTGCCAGCAGCTTCCGAGGGCGGGGGCTAACGGGGGATGAGCAGTTCTTC. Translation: CASSFRGRGLTGDEQFF.

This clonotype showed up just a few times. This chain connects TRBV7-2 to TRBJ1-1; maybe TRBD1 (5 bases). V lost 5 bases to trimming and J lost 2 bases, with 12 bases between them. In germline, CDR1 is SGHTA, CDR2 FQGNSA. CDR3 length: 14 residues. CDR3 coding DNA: TGTGCCAGCAGCCCCGGAGGGGTTAACACTGAAGCTTTCTTT. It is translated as CASSPGGVNTEAFF.

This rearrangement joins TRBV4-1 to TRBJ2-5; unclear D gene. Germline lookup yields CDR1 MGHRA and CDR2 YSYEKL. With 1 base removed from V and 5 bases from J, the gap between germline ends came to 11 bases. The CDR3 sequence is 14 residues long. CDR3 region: CASSQVLGMETQYF. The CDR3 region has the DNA TGCGCCAGCAGCCAAGTGCTAGGGATGGAGACCCAGTACTTC.

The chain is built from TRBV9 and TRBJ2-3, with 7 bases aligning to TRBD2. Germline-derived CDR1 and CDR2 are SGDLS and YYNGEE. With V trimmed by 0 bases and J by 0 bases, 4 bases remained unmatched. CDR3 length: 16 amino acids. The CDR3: CASSVAGGGSTDTQYF. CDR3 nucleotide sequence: TGTGCCAGCAGCGTAGCTGGGGGAGGGAGCACAGATACGCAGTATTTT.

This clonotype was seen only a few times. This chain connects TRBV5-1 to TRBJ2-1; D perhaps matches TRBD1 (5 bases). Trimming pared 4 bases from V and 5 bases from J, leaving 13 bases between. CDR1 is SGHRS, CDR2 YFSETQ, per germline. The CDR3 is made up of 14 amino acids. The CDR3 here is CASSPNRPDNEQFF. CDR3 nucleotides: TGCGCCAGCAGCCCCAACAGGCCAGACAATGAGCAGTTCTTC.

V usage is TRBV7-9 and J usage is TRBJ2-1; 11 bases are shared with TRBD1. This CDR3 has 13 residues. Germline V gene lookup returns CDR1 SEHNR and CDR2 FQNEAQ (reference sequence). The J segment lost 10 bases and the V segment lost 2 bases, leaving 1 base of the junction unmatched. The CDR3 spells CASSLRTGGEQFF. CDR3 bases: TGTGCCAGCAGCTTAAGGACAGGGGGCGAGCAGTTCTTC.

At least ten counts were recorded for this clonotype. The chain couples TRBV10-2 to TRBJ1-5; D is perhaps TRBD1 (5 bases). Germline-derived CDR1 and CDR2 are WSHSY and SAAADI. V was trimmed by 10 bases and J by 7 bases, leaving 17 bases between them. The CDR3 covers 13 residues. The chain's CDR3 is CANLGDYPQPQHF. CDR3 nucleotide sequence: TGCGCCAACTTGGGGGACTATCCCCAGCCCCAGCATTTT.

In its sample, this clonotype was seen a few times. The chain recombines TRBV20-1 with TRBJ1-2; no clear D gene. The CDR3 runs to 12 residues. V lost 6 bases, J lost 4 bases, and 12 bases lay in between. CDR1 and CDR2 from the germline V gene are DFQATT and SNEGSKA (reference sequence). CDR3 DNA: TGCAGTGCAAGCCCACTAGGCTATGGCTACACCTTC. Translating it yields CSASPLGYGYTF.

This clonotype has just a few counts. Written as DNA, the CDR3 is TGCAGCGTTGAAGTCCCCCGGAGCTACAATGAGCAGTTCTTC. Its protein is CSVEVPRSYNEQFF. The rearrangement links TRBV29-1 to TRBJ2-1; D not certain. The ends were cut back, 1 base at V and 3 bases at J, with 10 bases in the middle. CDR1 and CDR2 (germline): SQVTM, ANQGSEA. This CDR3 contains 14 residues.